Each of the 23 T cell receptor beta chains below was sequenced from the same sample in a study of shared clonotypes between healthy human individuals. Profiling relied on immunoSEQ multiplex PCR, and the TCRdb table lists in-frame clones only, not all of them. This sample carries around 580,000 clones, about 98% of them seen once, and the ten largest clones take around 0.3%. In the naive CD8 group, cells lacked CD45RO and were positively selected for CCR7, so terminally differentiated effector memory CD45RA+ cells were left out. The sequenced material came from naive CD8+ T cells sorted from blood. Receptors originate from a man aged 25-40 years in good health.

CDR3 residues: CASSEIRSVSYEQYF. CDR3 bases: TGTGCCAGCAGCGAGATACGGTCGGTGTCCTACGAGCAGTACTTC. V is TRBV11-2 and J is TRBJ2-7; D call uncertain. V was pared by 5 bases and J by 1 base, with 15 bases between. This CDR3 spans 15 amino acids. Germline lookup yields CDR1 SGHAT and CDR2 FQNNGV.

V gene TRBV2 combines with J gene TRBJ2-5, with 10 bases matching TRBD2. This CDR3 region has 14 residues. CDR1 is SNHLY and CDR2 is FYNNEI in the germline V gene. V was clipped by 5 bases and J by 5 bases; unmatched bases: 5. CDR3 protein: CASSRLAGEETQYF. CDR3 coding DNA: TGTGCCAGCAGTCGACTAGCGGGCGAGGAGACCCAGTACTTC.

V and J are TRBV9 and TRBJ2-2; TRBD2 matches 12 bases. The CDR3 loop spans 16 amino acids. Germline V lookup: CDR1 SGDLS, CDR2 YYNGEE. V trimming: 4 bases; J trimming: 5 bases; junction bases outside the gene matches: 6. CDR3 sequence reads: CASSLGTSGPTGELFF. The DNA for the CDR3 is TGTGCCAGCAGCCTTGGGACTAGCGGGCCTACCGGGGAGCTGTTTTTT. Combining the CDR3 with reference TRBV9 and TRBJ2-2 gives the whole variable domain DSGVTQTPKHLITATGQRVTLRCSPRSGDLSVYWYQQSLDQGLQFLIQYYNGEERAKGNILERFSAQQFPDLHSELNLSSLELGDSALYFCASSLGTSGPTGELFFGEGSRLTVL.

The rearrangement uses TRBV6-5 and TRBJ2-7; D may be TRBD2 (5 bases). Germline-derived CDR1 and CDR2 are MNHEY and SVGAGI. This CDR3 is built from 13 residues. V dropped 2 bases and J dropped 7 bases, with 12 bases sitting between them. The CDR3 is CASSYSTSREQYF. The CDR3 DNA reads as TGTGCCAGCAGTTACAGTACTAGTCGAGAGCAGTACTTC.

This chain connects TRBV7-2 to TRBJ2-1; D is perhaps TRBD2 (5 bases). The CDR3 covers 18 residues. Germline loops: CDR1 SGHTA, CDR2 FQGNSA. V was shortened by 2 bases and J by 5 bases, with 22 bases between the two germline ends. The CDR3 DNA is TGTGCCAGCAGCTTATATAGCCTCACGGACTTCGCCCACAATGAGCAGTTCTTC. It is translated as CASSLYSLTDFAHNEQFF.

This chain links TRBV4-3 with TRBJ2-3, with 11 nucleotides matching TRBD2. This CDR3 is 17 amino acids long. V trimming: 1 base; J trimming: 6 bases; junction bases outside the gene matches: 9. In germline, CDR1 is LGHNA, CDR2 YSLEER. CDR3 coding DNA: TGCGCCAGCAGCCAAGGTTTAGCGGGAGGGTCACGGGATACGCAGTATTTT. Its translation: CASSQGLAGGSRDTQYF.

The CDR3 DNA is TGCGCCAGCAGCCAAGTTGCGGGAGTAACAGATACGCAGTATTTT. As protein: CASSQVAGVTDTQYF. The rearrangement joins TRBV4-1 to TRBJ2-3; 7 bases agree with TRBD2. CDR3 length equals 15 residues. With 1 base clipped from V and 3 bases from J, the junction kept 4 bases outside the gene matches. The germline V gene has CDR1 MGHRA and CDR2 YSYEKL.

V usage is TRBV7-2 and J usage is TRBJ2-1; 8 bases line up with TRBD2. This CDR3 region has 15 residues. The trim removed 0 bases at V and 4 bases at J, leaving 2 bases unmatched. CDR1 is SGHTA, CDR2 FQGNSA, per germline. CDR3 bases: TGTGCCAGCAGCTTAGCGGGACTAGGATACAATGAGCAGTTCTTC. It is translated as CASSLAGLGYNEQFF.

This chain connects TRBV7-6 to TRBJ2-7, with D possibly matching TRBD1 (6 bases). The CDR3 runs to 15 residues. Germline CDR1 SGHVS, CDR2 FNYEAQ. V was pared by 1 base and J by 2 bases, with 12 bases between. CDR3 coding DNA: TGTGCCAGCAGCTTAGGCGAGACAGGTACCTACGAGCAGTACTTC. It is translated as CASSLGETGTYEQYF. The full variable domain, its missing parts supplied by reference TRBV7-6 and TRBJ2-7, is GAGVSQSPRYKVTKRGQDVALRCDPISGHVSLYWYRQALGQGPEFLTYFNYEAQQDKSGLPNDRFSAERPEGSISTLTIQRTEQRDSAMYRCASSLGETGTYEQYFGPGTRLTVT.

The gene calls are TRBV20-1 and TRBJ2-7, with a weak D call TRBD1 (5 bases). CDR1 is DFQATT and CDR2 is SNEGSKA in the germline V gene (reference sequence). The V gene lost 5 bases and the J gene lost 3 bases, with 8 bases spanning the gap. CDR3 length: 11 residues. The CDR3 loop is CSAPGIYEQYF. In DNA, the CDR3 is TGCAGTGCTCCAGGGATCTACGAGCAGTACTTC.

The rearrangement joins TRBV2 to TRBJ1-1; a possible D gene is TRBD1 (5 bases). The CDR3 is made up of 15 amino acids. Germline V CDR1 and CDR2: SNHLY, FYNNEI. V lost 3 bases and J lost 10, with 21 bases in between. CDR3 bases: TGTGCCAGCAGTGACCCGGGGCGGGCGAAACTTGTAGCTTTCTTT. Translated, it gives CASSDPGRAKLVAFF.

The CDR3 region has the DNA TGTGCCACCAGCGAAGACAGACTTCCACGGTCCGAGCAGTACTTC. It is translated as CATSEDRLPRSEQYF. The chain carries TRBV15 and TRBJ2-7, with TRBD1 as a possible D gene (5 bases). This CDR3 spans 15 amino acids. Trimming pared 5 bases from V and 6 bases from J, leaving 20 bases between. Germline V gives CDR1 LNHNV, CDR2 YYDKDF (reference sequence).

The chain combines TRBV5-6 with TRBJ2-3; TRBD2 might be the D (5 bases). Trimming cost V 4 bases and J 3 bases, with 12 bases left between them. Germline V lookup: CDR1 SGHDT, CDR2 YYEEEE. The CDR3 covers 14 residues. CDR3 DNA: TGTGCCAGCAGCCCTAGCTGGGAGACAGATACGCAGTATTTT. The encoded protein is CASSPSWETDTQYF. The full variable domain, completed using reference TRBV5-6 and TRBJ2-3, is DAGVTQSPTHLIKTRGQQVTLRCSPKSGHDTVSWYQQALGQGPQFIFQYYEEEERQRGNFPDRFSGHQFPNYSSELNVNALLLGDSALYLCASSPSWETDTQYFGPGTRLTVL.

The gene calls are TRBV10-2 and TRBJ2-3, with 11 nucleotides matching TRBD2. Germline V lookup: CDR1 WSHSY, CDR2 SAAADI. The CDR3 has 16 residues. The V gene end was trimmed by 6 bases and the J gene end by 3 bases; junction bases not matched to a gene: 8. CDR3 sequence reads: CASRELAGDTTDTQYF. CDR3 sequence (DNA): TGCGCCAGCAGGGAACTAGCGGGAGATACGACAGATACGCAGTATTTT.

The CDR3 reads CASSGRGQETQYF. In nucleotides, the CDR3 is TGCGCCAGCAGTGGTCGCGGCCAAGAGACCCAGTACTTC. The chain combines TRBV10-2 with TRBJ2-5, with D unclear. The germline V gene encodes CDR1 WSHSY and CDR2 SAAADI. The CDR3 spans 13 residues. With 4 bases removed from V and 1 base from J, the gap between germline ends came to 7 bases.

This clone was picked up many times. This chain connects TRBV25-1 to TRBJ1-2, with D perhaps TRBD1 (6 bases). CDR1 and CDR2 from the germline V gene are MGHDK and SYGVNS. There are 13 residues in the CDR3. The V gene lost 5 bases and the J gene lost 5 bases, with 12 bases spanning the gap. CDR3 DNA sequence: TGTGCCAGCAGTCCCGGGACAAATTATGGCTACACCTTC. It encodes CASSPGTNYGYTF.

V usage is TRBV23-1 and J usage is TRBJ2-1; tentative D call: TRBD1 (5 bases). TRBV23-1 is reported as an ORF; its role is uncertain. Deletions cut 4 bases from V and 0 bases from J, with 13 bases between. The CDR3 sequence is 16 residues long. In DNA, the CDR3 is TGCGCCAGCAGTCCAGGGTTAAGAAGCTCCTACAATGAGCAGTTCTTC. It yields the protein CASSPGLRSSYNEQFF.

This chain joins TRBV2 and TRBJ2-5; unclear D gene. CDR1 and CDR2 from the germline V gene are SNHLY and FYNNEI. The germline V and J ends were trimmed by 5 bases and 0 bases, with 1 base remaining between them. CDR3 length: 11 amino acids. The CDR3 loop reads CASSYQETQYF. CDR3 coding DNA: TGTGCCAGCAGTTACCAAGAGACCCAGTACTTC.

V usage is TRBV15 and J usage is TRBJ1-5, with D unresolved. The germline V gene has CDR1 LNHNV and CDR2 YYDKDF (reference sequence). This CDR3 region has 14 residues. Trimming pared 3 bases from V and 3 bases from J, leaving 9 bases between. CDR3 DNA sequence: TGTGCCACCAGCAGCTACACTTCCAATCAGCCCCAGCATTTT. This encodes CATSSYTSNQPQHF.

This rearrangement joins TRBV7-3 to TRBJ2-1; maybe TRBD2 (6 bases). The length of the CDR3 is 16 residues. CDR1 is SGHTA, CDR2 FQGTGA, per germline. V was pared by 6 bases and J by 3 bases, with 18 bases between. DNA of the CDR3: TGTGCCAGCAGTGAACTTGGGGGGAGTTTCTACAATGAGCAGTTCTTC. Translated: CASSELGGSFYNEQFF. The variable domain in full, completed from reference TRBV7-3 and TRBJ2-1, reads GAGVSQTPSNKVTEKGKYVELRCDPISGHTALYWYRQSLGQGPEFLIYFQGTGAADDSGLPNDRFFAVRPEGSVSTLKIQRTERGDSAVYLCASSELGGSFYNEQFFGPGTRLTVL.

This rearrangement joins TRBV18 to TRBJ1-4, with 9 bases fitting TRBD1. This CDR3 is 16 amino acids long. The ends lost 2 bases at V and 7 bases at J; junction bases unmatched: 8. In germline, CDR1 is KGHSH, CDR2 LQKENI. The chain's CDR3 is CASSPSRTGVGEKLFF. CDR3 bases: TGTGCCAGCTCACCAAGCCGGACAGGGGTCGGTGAAAAACTGTTTTTT. Supplemented by reference TRBV18 and TRBJ1-4, the full variable domain reads NAGVMQNPRHLVRRRGQEARLRCSPMKGHSHVYWYRQLPEEGLKFMVYLQKENIIDESGMPKERFSAEFPKEGPSILRIQQVVRGDSAAYFCASSPSRTGVGEKLFFGSGTQLSVL.

This clone was observed a single time. V is TRBV7-9 and J is TRBJ1-1, with TRBD1 as a possible D gene (5 bases). Germline V gene data show CDR1 as SEHNR and CDR2 as FQNEAQ (reference sequence). CDR3 size: 14 residues. V dropped 4 bases and J dropped 5 bases, with 14 bases sitting between them. The CDR3 region has the DNA TGTGCCAGCAGCTCCCTCGGGGGTAGGACTGAAGCTTTCTTT. It yields the protein CASSSLGGRTEAFF.

The chain links TRBV5-8 to TRBJ2-7; no definite D call. CDR1 SGHTS and CDR2 YDEGEE come from the germline V gene. The germline V and J ends were trimmed by 4 bases and 1 base, with 12 bases remaining between them. CDR3 length: 14 residues. The CDR3 region is CASSARHQSYEQYF. The DNA of the CDR3 is TGTGCCAGCAGCGCCCGACACCAATCCTACGAGCAGTACTTC.